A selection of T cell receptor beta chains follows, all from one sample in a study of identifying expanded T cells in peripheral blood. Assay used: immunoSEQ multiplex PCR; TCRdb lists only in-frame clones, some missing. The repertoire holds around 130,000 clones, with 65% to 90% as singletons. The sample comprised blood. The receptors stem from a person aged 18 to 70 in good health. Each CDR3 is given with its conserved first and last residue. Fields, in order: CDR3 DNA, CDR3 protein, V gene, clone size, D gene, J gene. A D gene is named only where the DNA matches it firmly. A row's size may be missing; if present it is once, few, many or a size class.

DNA: TGTGCCAGCAGCTATCCGGGACAGGGGCTCTCCGAGCAGTACTTC
CDR3: CASSYPGQGLSEQYF
V: TRBV7-9
size: NA
D: TRBD1
J: TRBJ2-7

DNA: TGTGCCAGTAGTATCTCACCGACCAATATCTACGAGCAGTACTTC
CDR3: CASSISPTNIYEQYF
V: TRBV19
size: NA
D: NA
J: TRBJ2-7

DNA: TGTGCCATCAGTGAGGGGACAGCCTCCTACAATGAGCAGTTCTTC
CDR3: CAISEGTASYNEQFF
V: TRBV10-3
size: NA
D: TRBD1
J: TRBJ2-1

DNA: TGCGCCAGCAGCCAAGATTCCCGATACAATGAGCAGTTCTTC
CDR3: CASSQDSRYNEQFF
V: TRBV4-1
size: NA
D: NA
J: TRBJ2-1

DNA: TGTGCCAGCAGTTTACTTAACTCCATGCTCCGGGACAGGGCACAACCCTACGAGCAGTACTTC
CDR3: CASSLLNSMLRDRAQPYEQYF
V: TRBV28
size: NA
D: TRBD1
J: TRBJ2-7

DNA: TGTGCCAGCAGCGTCCGCAGGGGTGAGAACACTGAAGCTTTCTTT
CDR3: CASSVRRGENTEAFF
V: TRBV7-2
size: NA
D: NA
J: TRBJ1-1

DNA: TGTGCCAGCAGCTTCGGGGACAGGGTCGAGCAGTACTTC
CDR3: CASSFGDRVEQYF
V: TRBV5-6
size: NA
D: TRBD1
J: TRBJ2-7

DNA: TGTGCCAGCAGTGACTCAATCGGGAACACCGGGGAGCTGTTTTTT
CDR3: CASSDSIGNTGELFF
V: TRBV6-4
size: NA
D: NA
J: TRBJ2-2

DNA: TGTGCCAGCAGCTTAGCCGCGGCTAGCGGGGCCCCCTACGAGCAGTACTTC
CDR3: CASSLAAASGAPYEQYF
V: TRBV7-2
size: NA
D: TRBD2
J: TRBJ2-7

DNA: TGCGCCAGCAGCTCGTTGGTCTCGGAAGAGACCCAGTACTTC
CDR3: CASSSLVSEETQYF
V: TRBV5-1
size: NA
D: NA
J: TRBJ2-5

DNA: TGCGCCAGCAGCTTGGTGGGCACAGATACGCAGTATTTT
CDR3: CASSLVGTDTQYF
V: TRBV5-1
size: NA
D: NA
J: TRBJ2-3

DNA: TGCGCCAGCAGCTTTTCGGGGGAGATGAACACTGAAGCTTTCTTT
CDR3: CASSFSGEMNTEAFF
V: TRBV5-1
size: NA
D: NA
J: TRBJ1-1

DNA: TGTGCCAGCAGTTTTCAGGGGGCTGTAAACACTGAAGCTTTCTTT
CDR3: CASSFQGAVNTEAFF
V: TRBV6-5
size: NA
D: TRBD1
J: TRBJ1-1

DNA: TGTGCCAGCAGTTCAAGGACAGTCCCTAAGACCCAGTACTTC
CDR3: CASSSRTVPKTQYF
V: TRBV27
size: NA
D: NA
J: TRBJ2-5

DNA: TGCAGCGCTACCTTTACCAGGGTGAACACTGAAGCTTTCTTT
CDR3: CSATFTRVNTEAFF
V: TRBV29-1
size: NA
D: NA
J: TRBJ1-1

DNA: TGTGCCAGCAGACAGAGGGTTAATGAAAAACTGTTTTTT
CDR3: CASRQRVNEKLFF
V: TRBV6-1
size: NA
D: NA
J: TRBJ1-4

DNA: TGTGCCTGGAGTGTGGAGGAGCAGTACTTC
CDR3: CAWSVEEQYF
V: TRBV30
size: NA
D: NA
J: TRBJ2-7

DNA: TGTGCCAGCAGCCCGGGACAGGGGGCAAACTATGGCTACACCTTC
CDR3: CASSPGQGANYGYTF
V: TRBV7-2
size: NA
D: TRBD1
J: TRBJ1-2

DNA: TGTGCCAGCAGCTTAGGGGGAGCTTCTTTACGCTACACCTTC
CDR3: CASSLGGASLRYTF
V: TRBV7-9
size: NA
D: NA
J: TRBJ1-2

DNA: TGCGCCAGTCCGGACAGCTACGAGCAGTACTTC
CDR3: CASPDSYEQYF
V: TRBV5-1
size: NA
D: NA
J: TRBJ2-7

DNA: TGTGCCAGCAGCTTTGACCCACTAGATACGCAGTATTTT
CDR3: CASSFDPLDTQYF
V: TRBV7-9
size: NA
D: NA
J: TRBJ2-3

DNA: TGTGCCAGTAGTAGTGGACAGTTTTGGGGTTCACCCCTCCACTTT
CDR3: CASSSGQFWGSPLHF
V: TRBV19
size: few
D: NA
J: TRBJ1-6

DNA: TGTGCCAGCAGCGTAGGGTGGGAGGGCTCGAGCTCCTACAATGAGCAGTTCTTC
CDR3: CASSVGWEGSSSYNEQFF
V: TRBV9
size: NA
D: TRBD2
J: TRBJ2-1

DNA: TGTGCCAGCAGCGTCTTAAGCACAGATACGCAGTATTTT
CDR3: CASSVLSTDTQYF
V: TRBV9
size: NA
D: NA
J: TRBJ2-3

DNA: TGTGCCAGCAGCGTTGGGGGGGCGACCTACAATGAGCAGTTCTTC
CDR3: CASSVGGATYNEQFF
V: TRBV9
size: NA
D: NA
J: TRBJ2-1

DNA: TGTGCCATCAGTGAATTAAGGGGGGGAAGCACAGATACGCAGTATTTT
CDR3: CAISELRGGSTDTQYF
V: TRBV10-3
size: NA
D: NA
J: TRBJ2-3

DNA: TGTGCCAGCAGCCCGTTACAGGGAGGACAAGGAAACACCATATATTTT
CDR3: CASSPLQGGQGNTIYF
V: TRBV7-6
size: once
D: NA
J: TRBJ1-3

DNA: TGCGCCAGCAGACCGGACAGCCGGGAGACCCAGTACTTC
CDR3: CASRPDSRETQYF
V: TRBV5-1
size: NA
D: NA
J: TRBJ2-5

DNA: TGTGCCAGTAGTATGGTGGAGAATGAAAAACTGTTTTTT
CDR3: CASSMVENEKLFF
V: TRBV19
size: NA
D: NA
J: TRBJ1-4

DNA: TGTGCCAGCAGCCAAGATCTTGGACAGGGCAACATTCAGTACTTC
CDR3: CASSQDLGQGNIQYF
V: TRBV4-2
size: NA
D: TRBD1
J: TRBJ2-4

DNA: TGCGCCAGCAGTGATTCTCTAACCCGTTTGGATGAGCAGTTCTTC
CDR3: CASSDSLTRLDEQFF
V: TRBV10-1
size: once
D: NA
J: TRBJ2-1

DNA: TGTGCCAGCAGCTTAAGGGCAGATGGAAATAACTATGGCTACACCTTC
CDR3: CASSLRADGNNYGYTF
V: TRBV11-2
size: NA
D: NA
J: TRBJ1-2

DNA: TGTGCCAGCGGGGGGGGGCCCTCGACAGATACGCAGTATTTT
CDR3: CASGGGPSTDTQYF
V: TRBV7-2
size: NA
D: NA
J: TRBJ2-3

DNA: TGCAGCGTTGATACAGCGGGAGGGCCGGGGGAGCAGTACTTC
CDR3: CSVDTAGGPGEQYF
V: TRBV29-1
size: NA
D: TRBD2
J: TRBJ2-5

DNA: TGCGCCAGCAGCCAAGGGGACACACCAACCTACGAGCAGTACTTC
CDR3: CASSQGDTPTYEQYF
V: TRBV4-3
size: once
D: NA
J: TRBJ2-7

DNA: TGTGCCAGTAGCACTGACGGATACAATGAGCAGTTCTTC
CDR3: CASSTDGYNEQFF
V: TRBV19
size: NA
D: NA
J: TRBJ2-1

DNA: TGTGCCAGCAGCTTAACTAGCGGGAGGGGCCAAGAGACCCAGTACTTC
CDR3: CASSLTSGRGQETQYF
V: TRBV5-4
size: NA
D: TRBD2
J: TRBJ2-5

DNA: TGTGCCAGCAGCCCGGACACGGACGGCTCTGGAAACACCATATATTTT
CDR3: CASSPDTDGSGNTIYF
V: TRBV13
size: NA
D: NA
J: TRBJ1-3

DNA: TGTGCCTGGAGTTCAGGGAGCTACGAGCAGTACTTC
CDR3: CAWSSGSYEQYF
V: TRBV30
size: few
D: NA
J: TRBJ2-7

DNA: TGTGCCAGCAGTGGCTCAGCCCTCTATGGCTACACCTTC
CDR3: CASSGSALYGYTF
V: TRBV2
size: NA
D: NA
J: TRBJ1-2

DNA: TGTGCCATCAGCCAACAGGGGGCAGGGACCGGGGAGCTGTTTTTT
CDR3: CAISQQGAGTGELFF
V: TRBV10-3
size: NA
D: TRBD1
J: TRBJ2-2

DNA: TGTGCCAGCAGAAGGGATCCGACCACCGGGGAGCTGTTTTTT
CDR3: CASRRDPTTGELFF
V: TRBV28
size: NA
D: NA
J: TRBJ2-2

DNA: TGTGCCAGCAAAACGGGGACGGTCACTGAAGCTTTCTTT
CDR3: CASKTGTVTEAFF
V: TRBV19
size: NA
D: NA
J: TRBJ1-1

DNA: TGCGCCAGCAGCTTAGGACTAGCGGGAGGAGCAAACATTCAGTACTTC
CDR3: CASSLGLAGGANIQYF
V: TRBV5-1
size: NA
D: TRBD2
J: TRBJ2-4

DNA: TGTGCCAGCAGCGGATACCGGGGCAACACTGAAGCTTTCTTT
CDR3: CASSGYRGNTEAFF
V: TRBV11-2
size: few
D: NA
J: TRBJ1-1

DNA: TGTGCCAGCAGCACGGGACCTGTTAATGAGCAGTTCTTC
CDR3: CASSTGPVNEQFF
V: TRBV7-3
size: NA
D: NA
J: TRBJ2-1

DNA: TGTGCCAGCAGCGCCCTGTCGATGGGCACTGAAGCTTTCTTT
CDR3: CASSALSMGTEAFF
V: TRBV9
size: NA
D: NA
J: TRBJ1-1

DNA: TGTGCCAGCAGCGTAGGAGGAGCGAACTCTGGAAACACCATATATTTT
CDR3: CASSVGGANSGNTIYF
V: TRBV9
size: NA
D: NA
J: TRBJ1-3

DNA: TGTGCCTGGCAAAGGGAACGGTTTAATGAAAAACTGTTTTTT
CDR3: CAWQRERFNEKLFF
V: TRBV30
size: NA
D: NA
J: TRBJ1-4

DNA: TGTGCCAGCAGTTTTGAAGGGATTCCTCCCTACGAGCAGTACTTC
CDR3: CASSFEGIPPYEQYF
V: TRBV6-1
size: NA
D: NA
J: TRBJ2-7

DNA: TGTGCCAGCAGCCTACAGGGGGCGAACTACGAGCAGTACTTC
CDR3: CASSLQGANYEQYF
V: TRBV27
size: NA
D: TRBD1
J: TRBJ2-7